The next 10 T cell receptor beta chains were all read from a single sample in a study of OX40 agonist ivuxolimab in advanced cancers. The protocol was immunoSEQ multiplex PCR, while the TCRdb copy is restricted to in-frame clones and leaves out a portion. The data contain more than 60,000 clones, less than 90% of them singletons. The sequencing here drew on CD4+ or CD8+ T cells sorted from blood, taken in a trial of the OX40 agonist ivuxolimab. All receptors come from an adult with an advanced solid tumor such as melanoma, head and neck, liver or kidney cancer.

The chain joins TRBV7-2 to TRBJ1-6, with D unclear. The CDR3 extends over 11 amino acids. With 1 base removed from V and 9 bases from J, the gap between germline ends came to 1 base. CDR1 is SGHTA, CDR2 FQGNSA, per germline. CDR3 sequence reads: CASSLGSPLHF. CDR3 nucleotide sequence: TGTGCCAGCAGCTTAGGTTCACCCCTCCACTTT.

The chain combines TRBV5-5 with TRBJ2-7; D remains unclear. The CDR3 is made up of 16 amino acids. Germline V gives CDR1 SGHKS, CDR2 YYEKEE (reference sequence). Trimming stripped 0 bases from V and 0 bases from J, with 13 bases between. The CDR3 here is CASSLGPRLSSYEQYF. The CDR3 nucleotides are TGTGCCAGCAGCTTGGGCCCCCGACTCAGCTCCTACGAGCAGTACTTC.

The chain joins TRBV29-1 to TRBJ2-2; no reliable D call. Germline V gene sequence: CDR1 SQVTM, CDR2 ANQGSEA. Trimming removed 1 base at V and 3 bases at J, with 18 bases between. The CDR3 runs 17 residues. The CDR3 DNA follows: TGCAGCGTTGAAGTGGGCCACAAGCCGGAACACACCGGGGAGCTGTTTTTT. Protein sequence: CSVEVGHKPEHTGELFF.

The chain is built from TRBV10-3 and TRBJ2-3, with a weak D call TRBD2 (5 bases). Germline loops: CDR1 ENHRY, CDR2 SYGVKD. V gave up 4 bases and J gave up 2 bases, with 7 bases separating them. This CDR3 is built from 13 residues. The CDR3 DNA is TGTGCCATCAGTGTTGGACTCACAGATACGCAGTATTTT. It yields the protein CAISVGLTDTQYF.

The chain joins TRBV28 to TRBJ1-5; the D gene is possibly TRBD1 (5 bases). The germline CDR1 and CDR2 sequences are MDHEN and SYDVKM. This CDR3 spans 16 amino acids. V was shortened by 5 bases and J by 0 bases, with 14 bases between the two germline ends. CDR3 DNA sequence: TGTGCCAGCAGTGACTCGGGACGAGTTAGCAATCAGCCCCAGCATTTT. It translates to CASSDSGRVSNQPQHF.

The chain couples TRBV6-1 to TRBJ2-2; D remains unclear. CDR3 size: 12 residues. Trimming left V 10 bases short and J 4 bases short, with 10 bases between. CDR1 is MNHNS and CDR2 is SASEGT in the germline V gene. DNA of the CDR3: TGTGCCAACCAAAAACTCACCGGGGAGCTGTTTTTT. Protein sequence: CANQKLTGELFF.

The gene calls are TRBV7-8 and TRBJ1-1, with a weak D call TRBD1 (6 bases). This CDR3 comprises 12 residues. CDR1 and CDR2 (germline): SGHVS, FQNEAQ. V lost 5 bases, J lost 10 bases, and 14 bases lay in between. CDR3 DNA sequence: TGTGCCAGCAGCCCCCAAACAGGGAGAGCTTTCTTT. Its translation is CASSPQTGRAFF. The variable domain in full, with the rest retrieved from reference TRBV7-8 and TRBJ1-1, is GAGVSQSPRYKVAKRGQDVALRCDPISGHVSLFWYQQALGQGPEFLTYFQNEAQLDKSGLPSDRFFAERPEGSVSTLKIQRTQQEDSAVYLCASSPQTGRAFFGQGTRLTVV.

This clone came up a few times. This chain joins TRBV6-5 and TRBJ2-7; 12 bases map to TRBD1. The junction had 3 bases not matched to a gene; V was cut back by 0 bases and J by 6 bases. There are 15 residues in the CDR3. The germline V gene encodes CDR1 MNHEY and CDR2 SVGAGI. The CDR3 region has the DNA TGTGCCAGCAGTTACTCGGGACAGGGGGCTTCCGAGCAGTACTTC. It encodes CASSYSGQGASEQYF.

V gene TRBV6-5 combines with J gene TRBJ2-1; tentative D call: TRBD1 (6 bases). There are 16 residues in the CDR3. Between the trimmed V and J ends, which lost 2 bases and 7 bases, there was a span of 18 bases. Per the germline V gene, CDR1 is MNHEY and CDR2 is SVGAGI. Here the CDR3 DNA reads TGTGCCAGCAGTTACGCGAAGAGGGGGATCAGGAATGAGCAGTTCTTC. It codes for CASSYAKRGIRNEQFF.

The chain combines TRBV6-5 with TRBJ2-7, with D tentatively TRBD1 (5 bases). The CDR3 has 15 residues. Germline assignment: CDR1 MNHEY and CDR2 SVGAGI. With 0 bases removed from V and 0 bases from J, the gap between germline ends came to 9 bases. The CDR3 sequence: CASSYSLDSSYEQYF. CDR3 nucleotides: TGTGCCAGCAGTTACTCGTTAGACAGCTCCTACGAGCAGTACTTC.